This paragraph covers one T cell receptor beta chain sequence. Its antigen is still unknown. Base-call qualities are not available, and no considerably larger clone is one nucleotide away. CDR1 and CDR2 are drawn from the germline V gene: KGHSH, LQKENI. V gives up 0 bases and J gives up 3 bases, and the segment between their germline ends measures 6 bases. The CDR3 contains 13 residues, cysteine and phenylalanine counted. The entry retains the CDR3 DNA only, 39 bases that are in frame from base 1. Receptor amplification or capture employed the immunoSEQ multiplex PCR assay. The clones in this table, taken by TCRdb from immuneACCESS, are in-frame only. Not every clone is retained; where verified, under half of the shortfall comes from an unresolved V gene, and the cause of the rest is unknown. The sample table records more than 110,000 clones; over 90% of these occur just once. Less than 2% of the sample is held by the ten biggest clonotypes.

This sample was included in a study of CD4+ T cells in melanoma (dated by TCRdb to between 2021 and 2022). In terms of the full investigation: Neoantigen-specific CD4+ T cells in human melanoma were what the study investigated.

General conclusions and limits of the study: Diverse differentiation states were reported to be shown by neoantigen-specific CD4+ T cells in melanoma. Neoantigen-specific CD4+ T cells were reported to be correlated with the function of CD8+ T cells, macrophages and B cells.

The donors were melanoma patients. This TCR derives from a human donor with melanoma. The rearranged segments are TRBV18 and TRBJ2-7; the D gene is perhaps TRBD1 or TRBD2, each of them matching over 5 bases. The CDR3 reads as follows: CASSPPGVYEQYF. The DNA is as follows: TGTGCCAGCTCACCACCGGGGGTCTACGAGCAGTACTTC.